One sample yielded the 27 T cell receptor beta chains listed below, sequenced in a study of blood T cell repertoires in COVID-19. Some clones are missing from TCRdb's copy, which holds only in-frame ones; the method was immunoSEQ multiplex PCR. The sample includes over 350,000 clones, roughly 90% of them seen just once. The sample was peripheral blood. The receptors shown here come from a woman aged 25 to 39 with acute or convalescent COVID-19.

The chain joins TRBV5-1 to TRBJ2-7; TRBD2 might be the D (6 bases). This CDR3 is built from 14 residues. Trimming pared 4 bases from V and 0 bases from J, leaving 11 bases between. CDR1 SGHRS and CDR2 YFSETQ come from the germline V gene. The CDR3 nucleotides are TGCGCCAGCAGCGGGGGGTCGGACTCCTACGAGCAGTACTTC. Protein sequence: CASSGGSDSYEQYF.

This chain uses TRBV30 with TRBJ2-1; 9 bases map to TRBD1. CDR3 length: 15 residues. Germline-derived CDR1 and CDR2 are GTSNPN and SVGIG (reference sequence). V was clipped by 1 base and J by 4 bases; unmatched bases: 5. CDR3 sequence reads: CAWSGGQGPYNEQFF. The CDR3 DNA sequence: TGTGCCTGGAGTGGGGGACAGGGCCCGTACAATGAGCAGTTCTTC.

V usage is TRBV19 and J usage is TRBJ1-5; the match to TRBD1 covers 7 bases. V was pared by 1 base and J by 9 bases, with 12 bases of the junction left unmatched. The CDR3 runs to 16 residues. CDR1 is LNHDA and CDR2 is SQIVND in the germline V gene (reference sequence). For the CDR3, the DNA is TGTGCCAGTAGTATAGTCAGCAGGGGGTTTATGAGGCCCCAGCATTTT. This sequence encodes CASSIVSRGFMRPQHF. Full variable domain (remainder filled in from reference TRBV19 and TRBJ1-5): DGGITQSPKYLFRKEGQNVTLSCEQNLNHDAMYWYRQDPGQGLRLIYYSQIVNDFQKGDIAEGYSVSREKKESFPLTVTSAQKNPTAFYLCASSIVSRGFMRPQHFGDGTRLSIL.

V is TRBV29-1 and J is TRBJ1-1; 12 bases line up with TRBD1. The germline V gene has CDR1 SQVTM and CDR2 ANQGSEA. Trimming removed 7 bases from V and 5 bases from J; junction bases left unmatched: 11. This CDR3 spans 15 amino acids. The CDR3 protein is CSASGTGGVGTEAFF. CDR3 DNA: TGCAGCGCGAGCGGGACAGGGGGCGTTGGGACTGAAGCTTTCTTT.

The chain carries TRBV28 and TRBJ1-4; a weak D match, TRBD1 (5 bases). V lost 3 bases, J lost 10 bases, and 21 bases lay in between. The CDR3 has 16 amino acids. In germline, CDR1 is MDHEN, CDR2 SYDVKM. The chain's CDR3 is CASSFMTGGPGGKLFF. For the CDR3, the DNA is TGTGCCAGCAGTTTTATGACCGGTGGGCCGGGGGGAAAACTGTTTTTT.

The chain uses TRBV5-4 and TRBJ1-4, with 7 bases that match TRBD1. The germline CDR1 and CDR2 sequences are SGHNT and YYREEE (reference sequence). The CDR3 spans 16 residues. V lost 4 bases, J lost 4 bases, and 10 bases stayed unmatched. The CDR3 sequence: CASSPHGTANNEKLFF. In DNA form, the CDR3 reads TGTGCCAGCAGCCCTCACGGGACAGCCAATAATGAAAAACTGTTTTTT.

This clone was detected only a few times. This chain links TRBV7-9 with TRBJ2-2; the match to TRBD1 covers 7 bases. Trimming cost V 10 bases and J 3 bases; bases outside gene matches: 14. This CDR3 is 16 amino acids long. The germline V gene encodes CDR1 SEHNR and CDR2 FQNEAQ (reference sequence). The DNA for the CDR3 is TGTGCCACACTAGATCCGGGACAGAAATACACCGGGGAGCTGTTTTTT. Translating it yields CATLDPGQKYTGELFF.

V and J are TRBV28 and TRBJ1-2; no clear D gene. The CDR3 runs to 11 residues. Germline CDR1 is MDHEN and CDR2 is SYDVKM. V dropped 5 bases and J dropped 8 bases, with 9 bases sitting between them. The CDR3, as DNA: TGTGCCAGCAGTCCTGGCAGGGGCTACACCTTC. Amino acid sequence: CASSPGRGYTF.

The chain recombines TRBV29-1 with TRBJ2-1; TRBD2 aligns across 11 bases. Unmatched junction bases numbered 8, after V lost 6 bases and J lost 4 bases. The V gene's germline CDR1 is SQVTM and CDR2 ANQGSEA. CDR3 length: 15 residues. The CDR3: CSVGLAGRNYNEQFF. For the CDR3, the DNA is TGCAGCGTCGGACTAGCGGGTCGAAATTACAATGAGCAGTTCTTC.

The rearrangement uses TRBV3-1 (or the pseudogene TRBV3-2) and TRBJ2-1; TRBD2 might be the D (7 bases). Deletions cut 0 bases from V and 5 bases from J, with 14 bases between. The CDR3 has 16 residues. The germline gives CDR1 LGHDT, CDR2 YNNKEL (reference sequence). In nucleotides, the CDR3 is TGTGCCAGCAGCCAAGATTTTGCCGGGGGGCACAATGAGCAGTTCTTC. Encoded protein: CASSQDFAGGHNEQFF.

DNA for the CDR3: TGTGCCAGCAGCCGGGACAGACAAGAGACCCAGTACTTC. It translates to CASSRDRQETQYF. This rearrangement joins TRBV7-8 to TRBJ2-5, with 7 positions matching TRBD1. There are 13 residues in the CDR3. The V gene end was trimmed by 5 bases and the J gene end by 2 bases; junction bases not matched to a gene: 2. CDR1 is SGHVS and CDR2 is FQNEAQ in the germline V gene.

V usage is TRBV23-1 and J usage is TRBJ2-7; 8 positions match TRBD2. TRBV23-1 is assigned to the ORF class and has an uncertain function. The J segment lost 3 bases and the V segment lost 6 bases, leaving 7 bases of the junction unmatched. The CDR3 totals 14 residues. The DNA of the CDR3 is TGCGCCAGCAGAGGGCCCGGGACTAGCTACGAGCAGTACTTC. Residues: CASRGPGTSYEQYF.

The chain combines TRBV9 with TRBJ2-5, with D tentatively TRBD2 (7 bases). Germline values: CDR1 SGDLS, CDR2 YYNGEE. The CDR3 consists of 17 residues. Trimming took off 4 bases at V and 4 bases at J, with 23 bases between the two ends. The CDR3 nucleotides read TGTGCCAGCAGCAAGACCCGGGGGGCTCCACGTCGAGAGACCCAGTACTTC. Translated: CASSKTRGAPRRETQYF.

The chain couples TRBV7-6 to TRBJ1-1; 8 nucleotides line up with TRBD1. The CDR3 loop spans 17 amino acids. The V gene end was trimmed by 1 base and the J gene end by 3 bases; junction bases not matched to a gene: 10. The germline V gene encodes CDR1 SGHVS and CDR2 FNYEAQ. The DNA for the CDR3 is TGTGCCAGCAGCTTAGTCTGGGCGCAGGGGGCTGACACTGAAGCTTTCTTT. Protein: CASSLVWAQGADTEAFF.

This clone came up a few times. J is TRBJ1-5 and V is TRBV6-6; D is perhaps TRBD1 (6 bases). The germline CDR1 and CDR2 sequences are MNHNY and SVGAGI (reference sequence). V lost 7 bases and J 6 bases, leaving 16 bases between the germline ends. This CDR3 contains 14 residues. CDR3 DNA sequence: TGTGCCAGCATTAGACAGGTGGATGGTCAGCCCCAGCATTTT. Protein sequence: CASIRQVDGQPQHF.

The rearrangement uses TRBV5-1 and TRBJ1-4, with 8 positions matching TRBD1. Germline-derived CDR1 and CDR2 are SGHRS and YFSETQ. CDR3 size: 14 residues. The V gene end was trimmed by 4 bases and the J gene end by 7 bases; junction bases not matched to a gene: 6. CDR3 bases: TGCGCCAGCAGCCCGGACAGGGCTACTGAAAAACTGTTTTTT. Its protein is CASSPDRATEKLFF.

The rearrangement joins TRBV19 to TRBJ1-2; TRBD1 might be the D (6 bases). The CDR3 consists of 12 residues. The V end lost 5 bases, the J end lost 8 bases, and 12 bases lay between the germline ends. CDR1 and CDR2 from the germline V gene are LNHDA and SQIVND (reference sequence). The CDR3 DNA is TGTGCCAGTAGTTGGGCAGGGGAAGGCTACACCTTC. Its translation: CASSWAGEGYTF.

This rearrangement joins TRBV24-1 to TRBJ1-1, with unresolved D. The ends were cut back, 0 bases at V and 0 bases at J, with 19 bases in the middle. The CDR3 extends over 19 amino acids. The V gene's germline CDR1 is KGHDR and CDR2 SFDVKD. CDR3 protein: CATSDLPPALSLMNTEAFF. The DNA of the CDR3 is TGTGCCACCAGTGATTTGCCACCCGCTTTGAGCCTCATGAACACTGAAGCTTTCTTT.

On this clone: Other DNA variants within this sample encode the same CDR3. J is TRBJ1-2 and V is TRBV20-1; 11 positions agree with TRBD1. V lost 3 bases and J lost 4; bases outside the gene matches: 4. Germline V gives CDR1 DFQATT, CDR2 SNEGSKA (reference sequence). CDR3 size: 14 residues. In DNA, the CDR3 is TGCAGTGCTAGTGAAGGGACAGGGGGCTATGGCTACACCTTC. This encodes CSASEGTGGYGYTF.

The chain combines TRBV20-1 with TRBJ2-5; 10 positions match TRBD1. V dropped 3 bases and J dropped 3; count of bases not matched to a gene: 7. The CDR3 sequence is 15 residues long. CDR1 DFQATT and CDR2 SNEGSKA come from the germline V gene (reference sequence). The CDR3 loop reads CSASPSDRGKETQYF. CDR3 nucleotide sequence: TGCAGTGCTAGTCCCTCGGACAGGGGGAAAGAGACCCAGTACTTC.

A few counts support this clone. J is TRBJ2-1 and V is TRBV24-1; TRBD2 agrees at 7 bases. J gave up 9 bases and V 10 bases, and 17 bases lay outside the gene matches. CDR3 size: 15 residues. CDR1 is KGHDR, CDR2 SFDVKD, per germline. The DNA for the CDR3 is TGTGCCACGTATGATCCGAGGGCGGGGGTTACTGAGCAGTTCTTC. Protein product: CATYDPRAGVTEQFF.

The chain has TRBV5-4 and TRBJ2-1, with TRBD2 matching over 9 bases. This CDR3 spans 16 amino acids. Germline V gene sequence: CDR1 SGHNT, CDR2 YYREEE (reference sequence). Losses at the gene ends were 4 bases for V and 8 bases for J; bases not matched to a gene: 13. CDR3 residues: CASSLGGAGGRDEQFF. The DNA for the CDR3 is TGTGCCAGCAGCCTTGGAGGGGCGGGGGGGCGAGATGAGCAGTTCTTC.

The chain has TRBV10-3 and TRBJ2-3, with 12 bases matching TRBD2. The J segment lost 3 bases and the V segment lost 6 bases, leaving 10 bases of the junction unmatched. Germline loops: CDR1 ENHRY, CDR2 SYGVKD. The CDR3 runs to 17 residues. CDR3 sequence reads: CAIRNPLAGGRTDTQYF. The CDR3 bases are TGTGCCATCAGGAACCCCCTAGCGGGGGGGCGGACAGATACGCAGTATTTT.

The V and J genes are TRBV28 and TRBJ1-3; D perhaps matches TRBD1 (5 bases). V lost 4 bases to trimming and J lost 0 bases, with 16 bases between them. CDR3 size: 17 residues. Germline V gives CDR1 MDHEN, CDR2 SYDVKM. The CDR3 nucleotides are TGTGCCAGCAGTTCCAGCCCGACAGCCGGCTCTGGAAACACCATATATTTT. Translating it yields CASSSSPTAGSGNTIYF.

V usage is TRBV27 and J usage is TRBJ2-2; 7 bases map to TRBD2. V shed 6 bases and J 9 bases; nucleotides not matched to a gene: 13. Germline CDR1 and CDR2: MNHEY and SMNVEV (reference sequence). This CDR3 has 15 amino acids. The CDR3 reads CASRSRGGTVWELFF. The CDR3, as DNA: TGTGCCAGCAGATCCCGGGGAGGGACGGTGTGGGAGCTGTTTTTT.

The chain is built from TRBV5-1 and TRBJ2-7; 8 bases are a match to TRBD1. The length of the CDR3 is 14 residues. The germline gives CDR1 SGHRS, CDR2 YFSETQ. The V and J ends lost 0 bases and 6 bases, in that order; junction bases with no gene match: 5. The CDR3 DNA reads TGCGCCAGCAGCTTGGACGGACAGGGTCGCGAGCAGTACTTC. It translates to CASSLDGQGREQYF.

This clone was counted a single time. Other DNA sequences in this specimen translate into the identical CDR3. The rearrangement joins TRBV9 to TRBJ2-3; D gene ambiguous. Trimming left V 0 bases short and J 3 bases short, with 5 bases between. The CDR3 sequence is 13 residues long. Germline-derived CDR1 and CDR2 are SGDLS and YYNGEE. The CDR3 coding sequence is TGTGCCAGCAGCGTAGGCGGAACAGATACGCAGTATTTT. Its translation is CASSVGGTDTQYF.